This T cell receptor (beta chain) came from a study of blood T cell repertoires in COVID-19. Looking at the study overall: Samples representing acute and convalescent COVID-19 were sourced from the United States, Italy and Spain.

Sequencing used immunoSEQ multiplex PCR; TCRdb keeps in-frame clones, though not all of them. In the table there are 95,000 to 150,000 clones, approximately 90% of which are singletons. The CDR3 contains 19 residues. V lost 3 bases and J lost 4; bases outside the gene matches: 14. Per the germline V gene, CDR1 is MNHEY and CDR2 is SMNVEV (reference sequence). The rearrangement links TRBV27 to TRBJ2-2, with 10 bases lining up with TRBD1. Sequencing was carried out using peripheral blood. The clonotype was recovered from a man between 40 and 49 years old with acute or convalescent COVID-19. CDR3 amino acids: CASSFFSIGQGDGTGELFF. CDR3 bases: TGTGCCAGCAGTTTTTTCTCCATCGGACAGGGGGATGGCACCGGGGAGCTGTTTTTT.